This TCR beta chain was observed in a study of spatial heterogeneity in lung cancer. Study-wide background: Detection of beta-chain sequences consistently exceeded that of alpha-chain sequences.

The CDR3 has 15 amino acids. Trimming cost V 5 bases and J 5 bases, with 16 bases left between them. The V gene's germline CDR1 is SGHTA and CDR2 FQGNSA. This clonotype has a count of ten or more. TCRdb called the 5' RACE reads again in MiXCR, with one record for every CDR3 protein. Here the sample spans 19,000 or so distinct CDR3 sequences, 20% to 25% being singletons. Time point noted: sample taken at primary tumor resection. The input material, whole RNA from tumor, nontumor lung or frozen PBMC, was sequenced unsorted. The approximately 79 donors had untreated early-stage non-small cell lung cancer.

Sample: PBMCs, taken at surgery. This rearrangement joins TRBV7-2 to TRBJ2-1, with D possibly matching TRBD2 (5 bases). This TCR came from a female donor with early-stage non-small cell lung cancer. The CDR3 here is CASSAPGLVNNEQFF. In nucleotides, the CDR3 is TGTGCCAGCAGCGCCCCCGGACTTGTAAACAATGAGCAGTTCTTC.